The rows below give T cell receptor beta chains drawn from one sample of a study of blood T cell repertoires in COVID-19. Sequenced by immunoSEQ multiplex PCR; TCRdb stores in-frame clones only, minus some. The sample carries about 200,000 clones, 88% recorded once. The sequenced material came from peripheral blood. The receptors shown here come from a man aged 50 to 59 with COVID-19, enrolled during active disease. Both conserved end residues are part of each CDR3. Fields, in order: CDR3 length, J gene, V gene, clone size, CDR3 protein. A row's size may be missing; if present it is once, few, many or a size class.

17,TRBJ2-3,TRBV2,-,CASSSSRLDRARDTQYF
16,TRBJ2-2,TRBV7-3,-,CASSLLAGRAPGELFF
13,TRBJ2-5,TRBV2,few,CASSTLQRETQYF
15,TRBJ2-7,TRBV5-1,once,CASSLAAQGAFEQYF
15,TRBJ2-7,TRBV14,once,CASSQDQGVLSKQYF
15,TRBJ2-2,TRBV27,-,CASSPATGGTGELFF
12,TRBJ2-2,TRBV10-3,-,CAIGREAGELFF
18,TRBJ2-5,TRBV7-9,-,CASSLETSGRRSQETQYF
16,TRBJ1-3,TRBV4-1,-,CASSQASRVAGNTIYF
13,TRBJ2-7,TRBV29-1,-,CSVRGASFYEQYF
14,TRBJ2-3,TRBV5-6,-,CASSKRGVKDTQYF
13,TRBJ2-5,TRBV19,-,CASSKTGGETQYF
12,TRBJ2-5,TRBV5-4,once,CASSLSPEGQYF
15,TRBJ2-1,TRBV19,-,CASTLAGGHYNEQFF
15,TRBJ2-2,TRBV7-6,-,CASRAGQGAPGELFF
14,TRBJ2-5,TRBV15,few,CATSIPGQEETQYF
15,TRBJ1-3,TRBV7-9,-,CASSPQGVSGNTIYF
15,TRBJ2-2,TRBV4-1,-,CASSLAGGLTGELFF
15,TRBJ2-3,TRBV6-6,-,CASSSTGQTTDTQYF
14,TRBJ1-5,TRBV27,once,CASRTGQGNQPQHF
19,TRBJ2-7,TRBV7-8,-,CASSSSFSRGRVVSDEQYF
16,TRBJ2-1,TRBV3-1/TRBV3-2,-,CASSQDLTSGGVEQFF
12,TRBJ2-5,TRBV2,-,CASNRHQETQYF
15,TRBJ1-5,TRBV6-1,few,CASSEWSHSNQPQHF
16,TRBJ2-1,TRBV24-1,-,CATSDPGTSGDNEQFF
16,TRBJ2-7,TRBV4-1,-,CASSHPYQRDSYEQYF
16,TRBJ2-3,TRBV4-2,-,CASSQVAGVGTDTQYF
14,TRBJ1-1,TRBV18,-,CASSLRTENTEAFF
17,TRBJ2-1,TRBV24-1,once,CATSARGQGRTYNEQFF
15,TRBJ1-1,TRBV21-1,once,CASSKVGGKNTEAFF
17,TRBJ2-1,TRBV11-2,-,CASSLRLAGDSYNEQFF
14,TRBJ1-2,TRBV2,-,CASSEQGANYGYTF
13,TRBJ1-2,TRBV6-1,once,CASSEETVRGYTF
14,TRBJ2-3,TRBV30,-,CAWSRQGSPDTQYF
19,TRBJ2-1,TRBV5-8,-,CASSLAATSGSPGYNEQFF
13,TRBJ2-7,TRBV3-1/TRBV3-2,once,CASSKQDGYEQYF
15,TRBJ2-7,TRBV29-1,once,CSVGGLAGVTYEQYF
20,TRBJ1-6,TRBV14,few,CASSQDRIPGQRQDNSPLHF
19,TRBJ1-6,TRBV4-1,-,CASSLSAGIRSSYNSPLHF
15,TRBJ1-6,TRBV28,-,CASSSDRGGGSPLHF
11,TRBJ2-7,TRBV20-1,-,CSARKGDEQYF
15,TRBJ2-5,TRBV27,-,CASSPGTGPWETQYF
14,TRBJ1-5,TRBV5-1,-,CASSLGEGNQPQHF
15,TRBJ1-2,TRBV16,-,CASSHSDRVGYGYTF
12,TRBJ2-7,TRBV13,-,CASSGTSYEQYF
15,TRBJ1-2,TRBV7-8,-,CASSPPLGVNYGYTF
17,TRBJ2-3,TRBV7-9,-,CASSFGLAGAGTDTQYF
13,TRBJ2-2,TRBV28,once,CASSPRAAGELFF
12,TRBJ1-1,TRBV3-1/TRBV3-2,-,CASEDRGTEAFF
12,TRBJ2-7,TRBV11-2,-,CASSRYSYEQYF
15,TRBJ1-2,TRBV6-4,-,CASSVDSGTNYGYTF
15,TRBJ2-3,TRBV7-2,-,CASSPRQGSTDTQYF